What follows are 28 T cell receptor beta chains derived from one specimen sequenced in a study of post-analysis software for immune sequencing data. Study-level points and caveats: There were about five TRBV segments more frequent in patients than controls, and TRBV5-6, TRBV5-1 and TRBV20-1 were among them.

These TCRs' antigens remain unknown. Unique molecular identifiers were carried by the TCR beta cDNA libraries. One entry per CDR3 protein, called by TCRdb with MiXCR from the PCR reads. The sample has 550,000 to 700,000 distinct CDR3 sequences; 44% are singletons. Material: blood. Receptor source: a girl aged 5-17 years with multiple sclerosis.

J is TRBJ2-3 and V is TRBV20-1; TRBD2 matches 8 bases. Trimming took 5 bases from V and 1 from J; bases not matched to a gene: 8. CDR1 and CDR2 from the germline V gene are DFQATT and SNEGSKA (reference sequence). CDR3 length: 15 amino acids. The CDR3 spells CSAVNSGARTDTQYF. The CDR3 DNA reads TGCAGTGCTGTCAATAGCGGGGCACGCACAGATACGCAGTATTTT.

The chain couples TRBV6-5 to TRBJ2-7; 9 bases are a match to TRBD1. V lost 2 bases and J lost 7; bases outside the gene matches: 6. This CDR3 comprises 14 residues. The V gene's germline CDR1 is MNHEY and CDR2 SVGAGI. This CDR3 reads CASSYNRGPGEQYF. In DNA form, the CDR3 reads TGTGCCAGCAGTTACAACAGGGGGCCGGGGGAGCAGTACTTC.

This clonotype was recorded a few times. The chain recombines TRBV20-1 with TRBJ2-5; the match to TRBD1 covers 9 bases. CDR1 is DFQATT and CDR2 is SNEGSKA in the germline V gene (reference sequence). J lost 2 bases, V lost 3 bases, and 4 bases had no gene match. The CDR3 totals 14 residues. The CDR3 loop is CSARDRGLQETQYF. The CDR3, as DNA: TGCAGTGCTAGGGACAGGGGCCTACAAGAGACCCAGTACTTC.

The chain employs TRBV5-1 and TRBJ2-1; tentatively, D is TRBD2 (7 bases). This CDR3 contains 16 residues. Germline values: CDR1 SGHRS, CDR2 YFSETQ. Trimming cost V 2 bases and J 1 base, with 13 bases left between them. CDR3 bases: TGCGCCAGCAGCTTAAGCGGGACAAAGTCCTACAATGAGCAGTTCTTC. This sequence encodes CASSLSGTKSYNEQFF.

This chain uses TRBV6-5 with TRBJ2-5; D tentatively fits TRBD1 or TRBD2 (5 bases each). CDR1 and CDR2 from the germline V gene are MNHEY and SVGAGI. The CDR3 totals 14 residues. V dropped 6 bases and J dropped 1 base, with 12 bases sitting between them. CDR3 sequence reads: CASRLGRRQETQYF. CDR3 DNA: TGTGCCAGCAGACTGGGACGCCGCCAAGAGACCCAGTACTTC.

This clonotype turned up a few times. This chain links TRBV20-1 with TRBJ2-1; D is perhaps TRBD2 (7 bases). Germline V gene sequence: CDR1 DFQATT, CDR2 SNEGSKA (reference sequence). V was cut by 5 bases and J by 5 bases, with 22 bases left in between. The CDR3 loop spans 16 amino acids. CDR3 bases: TGCAGTGCTCTCCCCCTGGGGGGGCAAGGGGACAATGAGCAGTTCTTC. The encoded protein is CSALPLGGQGDNEQFF.

CDR3 residues: CASSPDRVLGTEAFF. DNA of the CDR3: TGCGCCAGCAGCCCGGACAGGGTGCTGGGGACTGAAGCTTTCTTT. The J gene is TRBJ1-1, the V gene TRBV5-1, with 8 bases identical to TRBD1. This CDR3 has 15 amino acids. V dropped 4 bases and J dropped 5; count of bases not matched to a gene: 10. CDR1 and CDR2 from the germline V gene are SGHRS and YFSETQ. The variable domain in full, with the rest retrieved from reference TRBV5-1 and TRBJ1-1, is KAGVTQTPRYLIKTRGQQVTLSCSPISGHRSVSWYQQTPGQGLQFLFEYFSETQRNKGNFPGRFSGRQFSNSRSEMNVSTLELGDSALYLCASSPDRVLGTEAFFGQGTRLTVV.

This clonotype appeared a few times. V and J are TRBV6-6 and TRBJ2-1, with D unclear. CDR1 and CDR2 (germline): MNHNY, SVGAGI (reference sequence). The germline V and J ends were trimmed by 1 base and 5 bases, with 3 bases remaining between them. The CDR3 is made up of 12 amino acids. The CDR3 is CASSYLNNEQFF. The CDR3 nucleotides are TGTGCCAGCAGTTACTTAAACAATGAGCAGTTCTTC.

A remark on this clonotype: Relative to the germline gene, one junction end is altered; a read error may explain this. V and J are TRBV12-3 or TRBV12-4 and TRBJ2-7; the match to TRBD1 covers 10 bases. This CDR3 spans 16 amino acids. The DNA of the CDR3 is TGTGCCGGCAGTTCCCCCGGGACAGGGGTCCCCTACGAGCAGTACTTC. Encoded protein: CAGSSPGTGVPYEQYF.

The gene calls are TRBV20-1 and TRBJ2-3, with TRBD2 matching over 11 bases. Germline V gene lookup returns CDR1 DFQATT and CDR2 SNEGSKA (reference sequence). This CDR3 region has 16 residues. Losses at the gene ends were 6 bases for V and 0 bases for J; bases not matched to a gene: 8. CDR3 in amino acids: CSARSGTSGSTDTQYF. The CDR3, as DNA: TGCAGTGCCCGTTCGGGGACTAGCGGAAGCACAGATACGCAGTATTTT.

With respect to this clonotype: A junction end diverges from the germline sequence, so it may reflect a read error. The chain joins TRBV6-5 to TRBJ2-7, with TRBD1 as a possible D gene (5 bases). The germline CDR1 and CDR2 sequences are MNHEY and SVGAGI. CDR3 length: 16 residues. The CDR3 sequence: CASSYGAPDNTYVQYF. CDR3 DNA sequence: TGTGCCAGCAGTTACGGGGCGCCTGACAATACCTACGTGCAGTACTTC.

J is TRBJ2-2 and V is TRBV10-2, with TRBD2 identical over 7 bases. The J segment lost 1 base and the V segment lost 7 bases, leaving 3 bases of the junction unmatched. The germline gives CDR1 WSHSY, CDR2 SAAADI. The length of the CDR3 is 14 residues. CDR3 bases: TGCGCCAGCAAAGCTAGCGGGAACACCGGGGAGCTGTTTTTT. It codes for CASKASGNTGELFF.

CDR3 amino acids: CASSLGGQAGETQYF. Here the CDR3 DNA reads TGCGCCAGCAGCTTGGGGGGACAGGCGGGAGAGACCCAGTACTTC. The chain is built from TRBV5-1 and TRBJ2-5; 8 nucleotides align to TRBD1. Trimming took 0 bases from V and 4 from J; bases not matched to a gene: 5. Germline V gene lookup returns CDR1 SGHRS and CDR2 YFSETQ. There are 15 residues in the CDR3.

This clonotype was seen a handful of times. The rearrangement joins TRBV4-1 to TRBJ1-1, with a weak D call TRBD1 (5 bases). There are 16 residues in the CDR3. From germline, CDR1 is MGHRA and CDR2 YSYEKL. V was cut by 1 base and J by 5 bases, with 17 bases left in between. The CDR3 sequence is CASSQAQLGGGTEAFF. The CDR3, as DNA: TGCGCCAGCAGCCAAGCCCAACTGGGGGGTGGGACTGAAGCTTTCTTT.

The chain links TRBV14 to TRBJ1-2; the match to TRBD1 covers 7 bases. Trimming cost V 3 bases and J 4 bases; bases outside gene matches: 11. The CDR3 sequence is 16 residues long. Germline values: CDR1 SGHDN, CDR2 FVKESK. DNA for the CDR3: TGTGCCAGCAGCCACGGTGGGACAGTAGTCCTCTATGGCTACACCTTC. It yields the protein CASSHGGTVVLYGYTF.

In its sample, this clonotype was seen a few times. The CDR3 coding sequence is TGCGCCAGCAGCCTCCTTAACGGGAGAGGAGATACGCAGTATTTT. Amino acids: CASSLLNGRGDTQYF. The rearrangement joins TRBV5-1 to TRBJ2-3, with D tentatively TRBD2 (6 bases). Trimming removed 4 bases at V and 5 bases at J, with 17 bases between. Looked up from germline, CDR1 is SGHRS and CDR2 is YFSETQ. The CDR3 extends over 15 amino acids.

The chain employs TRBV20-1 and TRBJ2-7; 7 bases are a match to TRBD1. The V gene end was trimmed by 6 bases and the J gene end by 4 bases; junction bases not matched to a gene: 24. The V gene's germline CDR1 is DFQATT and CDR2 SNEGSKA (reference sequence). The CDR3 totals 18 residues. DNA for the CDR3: TGCAGTGCCCCCACCGTGAAGACAGGGATTTCCTCGGGGTACGAGCAGTACTTC. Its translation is CSAPTVKTGISSGYEQYF.

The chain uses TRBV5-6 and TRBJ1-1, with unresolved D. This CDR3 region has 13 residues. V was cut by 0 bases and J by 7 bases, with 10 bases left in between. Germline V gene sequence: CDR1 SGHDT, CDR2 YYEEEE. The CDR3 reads CASSLGVTSEAFF. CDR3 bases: TGTGCCAGCAGCTTGGGGGTCACTAGTGAAGCTTTCTTT.

The CDR3 loop is CASSSSNLQETQYF. DNA for the CDR3: TGCGCCAGCAGCTCTTCCAACCTCCAAGAGACCCAGTACTTC. The chain has TRBV5-1 and TRBJ2-5; no definite D call. Trimming stripped 3 bases from V and 1 base from J, with 10 bases between. This CDR3 region has 14 residues. Germline V gives CDR1 SGHRS, CDR2 YFSETQ.

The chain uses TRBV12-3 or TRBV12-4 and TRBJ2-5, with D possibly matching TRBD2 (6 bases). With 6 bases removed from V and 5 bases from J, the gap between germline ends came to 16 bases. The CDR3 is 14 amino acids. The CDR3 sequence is CASSPLAFRETQYF. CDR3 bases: TGTGCCAGCAGCCCCCTAGCGTTTCGGGAGACCCAGTACTTC.

The CDR3 nucleotides read TGCAGTGCTTACGTTAGGGGGCAGGACTACGAGCAGTACTTC. Its protein is CSAYVRGQDYEQYF. The rearrangement links TRBV20-1 to TRBJ2-4; the match to TRBD1 covers 7 bases. Near its end, the DNA agrees better with TRBJ2-7, so the J call may be wrong. The CDR3 is 14 amino acids. Germline values: CDR1 DFQATT, CDR2 SNEGSKA (reference sequence).

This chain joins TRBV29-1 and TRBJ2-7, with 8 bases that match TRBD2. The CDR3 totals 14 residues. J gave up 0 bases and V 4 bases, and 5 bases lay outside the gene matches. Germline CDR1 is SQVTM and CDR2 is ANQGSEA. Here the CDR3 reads CSVAERESSYEQYF. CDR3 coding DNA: TGCAGCGTTGCCGAGCGGGAGAGCTCCTACGAGCAGTACTTC.

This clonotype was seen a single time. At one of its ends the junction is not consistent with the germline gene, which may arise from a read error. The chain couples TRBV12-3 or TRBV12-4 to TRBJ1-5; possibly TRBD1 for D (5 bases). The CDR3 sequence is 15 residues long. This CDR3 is CASGLRGLRNQPQHF. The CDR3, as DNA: TGTGCCAGCGGATTACGGGGGTTGCGCAACCAGCCCCAGCATTTT.

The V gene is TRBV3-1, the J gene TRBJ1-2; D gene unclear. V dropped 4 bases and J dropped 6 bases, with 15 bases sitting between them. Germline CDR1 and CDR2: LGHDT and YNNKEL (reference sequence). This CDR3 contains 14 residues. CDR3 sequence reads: CASSPYSRGDGYTF. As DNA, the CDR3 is TGTGCCAGCAGCCCCTACTCCCGCGGGGATGGCTACACCTTC.

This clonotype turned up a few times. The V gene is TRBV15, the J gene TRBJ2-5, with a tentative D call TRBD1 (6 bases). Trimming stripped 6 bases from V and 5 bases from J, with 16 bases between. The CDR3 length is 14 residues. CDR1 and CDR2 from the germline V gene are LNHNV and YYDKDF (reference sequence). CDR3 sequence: CATRPQGRTETQYF. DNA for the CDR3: TGTGCCACCAGGCCCCAGGGGCGCACGGAGACCCAGTACTTC.

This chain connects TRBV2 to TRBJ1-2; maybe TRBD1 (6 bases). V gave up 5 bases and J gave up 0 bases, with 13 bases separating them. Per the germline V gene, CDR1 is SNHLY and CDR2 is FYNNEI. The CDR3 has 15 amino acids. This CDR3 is CASSQQGNANYGYTF. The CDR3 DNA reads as TGTGCCAGCAGTCAACAGGGCAACGCTAACTATGGCTACACCTTC. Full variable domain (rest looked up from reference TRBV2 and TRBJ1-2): EPEVTQTPSHQVTQMGQEVILRCVPISNHLYFYWYRQILGQKVEFLVSFYNNEISEKSEIFDDQFSVERPDGSNFTLKIRSTKLEDSAMYFCASSQQGNANYGYTFGSGTRLTVV.

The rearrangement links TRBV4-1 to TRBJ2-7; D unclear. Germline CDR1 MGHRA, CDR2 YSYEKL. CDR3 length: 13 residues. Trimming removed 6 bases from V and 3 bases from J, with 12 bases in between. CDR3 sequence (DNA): TGCGCCAGCAGACCTGCGGACGGCTACGAGCAGTACTTC. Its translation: CASRPADGYEQYF.

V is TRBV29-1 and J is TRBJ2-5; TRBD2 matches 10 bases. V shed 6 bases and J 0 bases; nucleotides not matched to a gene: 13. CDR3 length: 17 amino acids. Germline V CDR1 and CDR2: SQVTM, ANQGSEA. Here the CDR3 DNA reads TGCAGCGTGTATCGACTAGCGGGCGGACTACACCAAGAGACCCAGTACTTC. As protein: CSVYRLAGGLHQETQYF.